These 5 T cell receptor beta chains share one sample of origin, sequenced in a study of shared clonotypes between healthy human individuals. Repertoires were generated with immunoSEQ multiplex PCR, while TCRdb's copy carries only in-frame clones and drops some. The table records some 1 million clones, 65% to 80% of them present only once. Sequenced material: memory CD4+ T cells sorted from blood. The subset here: CD45RA-negative fraction. The receptors shown here come from a young man in good health.

With respect to this clone: Other DNA sequences in the sample encode the same CDR3. The rearrangement links TRBV6-5 to TRBJ1-1; TRBD1 is a possible D gene (5 bases). Deletions cut 6 bases from V and 5 bases from J, with 13 bases between. Germline CDR1 MNHEY, CDR2 SVGAGI. The CDR3 has 13 amino acids. The CDR3: CASSSRGGTEAFF. CDR3 coding DNA: TGTGCCAGCAGCTCCCGGGGGGGGACTGAAGCTTTCTTT.

This chain joins TRBV19 and TRBJ2-2; 8 positions match TRBD2. This CDR3 has 14 residues. In germline, CDR1 is LNHDA, CDR2 SQIVND (reference sequence). V dropped 4 bases and J dropped 5; count of bases not matched to a gene: 3. CDR3 sequence (DNA): TGTGCCAGTAGTAGACTAGCGATGACCGGGGAGCTGTTTTTT. Translated: CASSRLAMTGELFF.

This clone was recorded many times. This chain uses TRBV11-3 with TRBJ2-1; tentative D call: TRBD1 (6 bases). The CDR3 contains 11 residues. Trimming shortened V by 5 bases and J by 9 bases, and 8 bases separated the two germline ends. The germline V gene encodes CDR1 SGHNT and CDR2 YENEEA. CDR3 residues: CASSGGVEQFF. Written as DNA, the CDR3 is TGTGCCAGCAGCGGGGGCGTTGAGCAGTTCTTC. Using reference TRBV11-3 and TRBJ2-1 for the parts outside the CDR3, the full variable domain is EAGVVQSPRYKIIEKKQPVAFWCNPISGHNTLYWYLQNLGQGPELLIRYENEEAVDDSQLPKDRFSAERLKGVDSTLKIQPAELGDSAVYLCASSGGVEQFFGPGTRLTVL.

The CDR3 reads CAISAPGRDQETQYF. The CDR3 DNA reads as TGTGCCATCAGTGCTCCAGGCAGGGACCAAGAGACCCAGTACTTC. The chain is built from TRBV10-3 and TRBJ2-5; possibly TRBD1 for D (5 bases). Trimming took off 4 bases at V and 0 bases at J, with 12 bases between the two ends. The CDR3 spans 15 residues. CDR1 is ENHRY and CDR2 is SYGVKD in the germline V gene.

This clone came up once. The gene calls are TRBV6-1 and TRBJ2-7; D is ambiguous. The V gene's germline CDR1 is MNHNS and CDR2 SASEGT. CDR3 length equals 13 residues. The V and J ends lost 8 bases and 4 bases respectively, with 15 bases between them. DNA for the CDR3: TGTGCCAGCTCCCGCGGTCCGGATTACGAGCAGTACTTC. Protein product: CASSRGPDYEQYF.